This TCR beta chain was captured by sequencing in a study of blood T cells in healthy people across ages. It was with a sample-barcoded 5' primer and a J-beta primer mix that a second PCR of roughly 6 to 12 cycles was run. TCRdb reanalysed the 5' RACE reads using MiXCR and keeps one entry per CDR3 protein. The table has more than 650,000 distinct CDR3 sequences, 20% to 30% seen once. The amount of total RNA extracted per sample was at least 6 micrograms. The CDR3 length is 16 residues. The V gene's germline CDR1 is KGHSH and CDR2 LQKENI. Findings and limits, study-wide: Per million T cells, the diversity of TCR beta decreased roughly linearly as age advanced. Compared with aged donors, long-lived donors showed fewer expanded clones, suggesting selection.

This clonotype was picked up a small number of times. Its matching antigen is unknown. The data also belong to a second study, concerning T cells of mothers and their children. From that report: Mothers yielded over 8 million CDR3 reads, children some 3 million each.

The specimen sequenced was blood. The chain carries TRBV18 and TRBJ2-5; 8 nucleotides match TRBD1. The J call may be mistaken, given a closer DNA end match to TRBJ2-7. This sequence originates from a boy aged 5-17 years in good health. CDR3: CASSPRTGLHSYEQYF. DNA for the CDR3: TGTGCCAGCTCACCCCGGACAGGGCTACACTCCTACGAGCAGTACTTC.